This is a list of T cell receptor beta chains from one sample in a study of blood T cell repertoires in COVID-19. Sequenced by immunoSEQ multiplex PCR; TCRdb stores in-frame clones only, minus some. In the table there are about 200,000 clones, 85% to 90% of which are singletons. The sequenced sample consisted of peripheral blood. The source is a woman aged 70-85 years with acute or convalescent COVID-19. CDR3s include the opening cysteine and the closing phenylalanine or tryptophan. A D gene is named only where the DNA matches it firmly. Part of the rows lack a size; the others show once, few, many or a class for expanded clones.

d_call,j_call,clone_size,v_call,cdr3_aa,cdr3_nt
-,TRBJ1-2,-,TRBV6-1,CASSEISVGDRRYTF,TGTGCCAGCAGTGAAATCTCCGTGGGCGACAGACGCTACACCTTC
-,TRBJ2-5,-,TRBV5-4,CASSGGRRTQETQYF,TGTGCCAGCAGCGGCGGTCGGAGGACCCAAGAGACCCAGTACTTC
TRBD1,TRBJ2-1,-,TRBV6-5,CASSYADRVGYNEQFF,TGTGCCAGCAGTTACGCTGACAGGGTCGGGTACAATGAGCAGTTCTTC
-,TRBJ1-6,-,TRBV18,CASSPQGNSPLHF,TGTGCCAGCTCCCCCCAGGGAAATTCACCCCTCCACTTT
-,TRBJ2-3,-,TRBV18,CASTHDQWLTDTQYF,TGTGCCAGCACCCACGATCAGTGGTTAACAGATACGCAGTATTTT
TRBD1,TRBJ1-1,-,TRBV7-2,CASSPGTGRNTEAFF,TGTGCCAGCAGCCCGGGGACAGGGAGGAACACTGAAGCTTTCTTT
TRBD1,TRBJ1-3,-,TRBV9,CASSVVDRGLSGNTIYF,TGTGCCAGCAGCGTAGTTGACAGGGGGCTATCTGGAAACACCATATATTTT
-,TRBJ2-3,-,TRBV19,CASSNIGPPDTQYF,TGTGCCAGTAGTAATATTGGGCCCCCAGATACGCAGTATTTT
TRBD1,TRBJ2-2,-,TRBV6-7,CASSYSYVGGTGGWEDTGELFF,TGTGCCAGCAGTTACTCGTACGTGGGCGGGACAGGGGGTTGGGAGGACACCGGGGAGCTGTTTTTT
-,TRBJ2-3,-,TRBV7-6,CASSLGLPSADTQYF,TGTGCCAGCAGCTTAGGGCTACCCAGCGCAGATACGCAGTATTTT
-,TRBJ2-5,-,TRBV2,CASSRGDGETQYF,TGTGCCTCTTCCCGGGGAGATGGAGAGACCCAGTACTTC
TRBD2,TRBJ2-1,few,TRBV3-1/TRBV3-2,CASGTRLAGFGEQFF,TGTGCCAGCGGTACGAGACTAGCGGGTTTCGGGGAGCAGTTCTTC
-,TRBJ2-2,-,TRBV5-1,CASSVRRGNQITGELFF,TGCGCCAGCAGCGTCCGACGGGGGAACCAGATCACCGGGGAGCTGTTTTTT
TRBD1,TRBJ1-1,few,TRBV29-1,CSVGQGIRPEAFF,TGCAGCGTCGGACAGGGAATTCGACCTGAAGCTTTCTTT
-,TRBJ2-7,-,TRBV28,CASKVFSQGTSYEQYF,TGTGCCAGCAAAGTTTTTTCACAGGGAACCTCCTACGAGCAGTACTTC
-,TRBJ2-6,-,TRBV29-1,CSVMTDVGSGANVLTF,TGCAGCGTTATGACAGACGTTGGCTCTGGGGCCAACGTCCTGACTTTC
TRBD1,TRBJ1-2,-,TRBV29-1,CSVDKGQGAPNYGYTF,TGCAGCGTTGACAAGGGACAGGGGGCCCCAAACTATGGCTACACCTTC
-,TRBJ1-3,few,TRBV18,CASSPPGGGNTIYF,TGTGCCAGCTCACCACCGGGAGGTGGAAACACCATATATTTT
TRBD1,TRBJ1-3,-,TRBV19,CASSTYRGRNTIYF,TGTGCCAGTAGTACCTACAGGGGGAGGAACACCATATATTTT
TRBD2,TRBJ2-5,-,TRBV7-2,CATSTSGETQYF,TGTGCCACCTCCACTAGCGGGGAGACCCAGTACTTC
-,TRBJ2-7,-,TRBV21-1,CASSKVGRASYEQYF,TGTGCCAGCAGCAAAGTAGGCAGGGCATCCTACGAGCAGTACTTC
TRBD1,TRBJ1-6,-,TRBV27,CASSFSLGGTGVNSPLHF,TGTGCCAGCAGTTTCTCACTCGGCGGGACAGGGGTAAATTCACCCCTCCACTTT
TRBD1,TRBJ1-2,-,TRBV7-9,CASSPGQGDYGYTF,TGTGCCAGCAGCCCAGGACAGGGTGACTATGGCTACACCTTC
TRBD2,TRBJ2-7,-,TRBV5-1,CASSQTSPLVNEQYF,TGCGCCAGCAGCCAGACTAGCCCCCTAGTCAACGAGCAGTACTTC
-,TRBJ1-6,-,TRBV11-2,CASSLGGARSPLHF,TGTGCCAGCAGCTTAGGTGGAGCAAGATCACCCCTCCACTTT
-,TRBJ1-1,-,TRBV28,CASSSLGGANTEAFF,TGTGCCAGCAGTTCCCTTGGGGGGGCGAACACTGAAGCTTTCTTT
-,TRBJ1-2,-,TRBV27,CASSLTGTRAEGYTF,TGTGCCAGCAGTCTCACAGGAACCAGGGCGGAAGGCTACACCTTC
TRBD1,TRBJ1-1,-,TRBV19,CASTSGTGYEAFF,TGTGCCAGTACTTCCGGGACAGGGTATGAAGCTTTCTTT
-,TRBJ2-2,-,TRBV2,CASSEKRGSTNTGELFF,TGTGCCAGCAGTGAAAAGCGTGGCAGCACGAACACCGGGGAGCTGTTTTTT
-,TRBJ2-1,-,TRBV11-2,CASSPESRWEQFF,TGTGCCAGCAGCCCGGAGTCCCGATGGGAGCAGTTCTTC
-,TRBJ1-1,-,TRBV24-1,CATSLGDTEAFF,TGTGCCACCTCCTTAGGGGACACTGAAGCTTTCTTT
TRBD2,TRBJ2-5,-,TRBV9,CASSLGLAGRYQETQYF,TGTGCCAGCAGCCTGGGGCTAGCGGGCAGGTACCAAGAGACCCAGTACTTC
TRBD1,TRBJ2-3,-,TRBV18,CASSLTGANTDTQYF,TGTGCCAGCTCGCTGACAGGGGCAAACACAGATACGCAGTATTTT
TRBD2,TRBJ2-2,-,TRBV6-6,CASSQTSGGNTGELFF,TGTGCCAGCAGTCAAACTAGCGGGGGGAACACCGGGGAGCTGTTTTTT
TRBD1,TRBJ1-4,-,TRBV5-6,CASSRTGVDEKLFF,TGTGCCAGCAGCCGGACAGGGGTTGATGAAAAACTGTTTTTT
TRBD1,TRBJ2-2,-,TRBV5-1,CASSLVTGGTGELFF,TGCGCCAGCAGCTTGGTAACAGGGGGCACCGGGGAGCTGTTTTTT
-,TRBJ1-5,-,TRBV10-3,CAISGWENQPQHF,TGTGCCATCAGCGGTTGGGAGAATCAGCCCCAGCATTTT
-,TRBJ2-3,once,TRBV5-1,CASSLGGAGTDTQYF,TGCGCCAGCAGCTTGGGGGGAGCGGGCACAGATACGCAGTATTTT
TRBD1,TRBJ1-1,-,TRBV19,CASKEDRANTEAFF,TGTGCCAGTAAAGAGGACAGGGCGAACACTGAAGCTTTCTTT
TRBD2,TRBJ2-7,-,TRBV11-3,CASSLPGTSGTYEQYF,TGTGCCAGCAGCTTGCCCGGGACTAGCGGAACCTACGAGCAGTACTTC
TRBD2,TRBJ2-5,-,TRBV11-2,CASIQRGGQETQYF,TGTGCCAGCATCCAGCGGGGGGGGCAAGAGACCCAGTACTTC
TRBD2,TRBJ2-7,-,TRBV19,CASSIDASGGIYEQYF,TGTGCCAGTAGTATAGACGCTAGCGGGGGGATTTACGAGCAGTACTTC
TRBD2,TRBJ2-2,-,TRBV9,CASSVAPSGRRNGELFF,TGTGCCAGCAGCGTAGCCCCCAGCGGGAGGAGGAACGGGGAGCTGTTTTTT
-,TRBJ2-7,-,TRBV5-1,CASSPRGVQGSSSYEQYF,TGCGCCAGCAGCCCCCGTGGAGTCCAGGGGTCAAGCTCCTACGAGCAGTACTTC
-,TRBJ2-7,-,TRBV7-8,CASSHDKPYEQYF,TGTGCCAGCAGTCACGACAAGCCCTACGAGCAGTACTTC
-,TRBJ1-2,-,TRBV6-5,CASRPDSNYGYTF,TGTGCCAGCAGGCCAGACAGTAACTATGGCTACACCTTC
TRBD1,TRBJ1-1,-,TRBV5-1,CASSPLTGGNTEAFF,TGCGCCAGCAGCCCACTGACAGGGGGGAACACTGAAGCTTTCTTT
-,TRBJ1-1,-,TRBV5-4,CASSSPGTRDTEAFF,TGTGCCAGCAGTTCGCCCGGGACACGGGACACTGAAGCTTTCTTT
-,TRBJ1-6,-,TRBV12-3/TRBV12-4,CASSPTGRSPLHF,TGTGCCAGCAGCCCAACAGGCCGTTCACCCCTCCACTTT
-,TRBJ1-1,-,TRBV5-1,CASNSPAPGGGTEAFF,TGCGCCAGCAATTCCCCCGCGCCTGGGGGGGGCACTGAAGCTTTCTTT
-,TRBJ2-3,-,TRBV6-5,CASRRTGSDTQYF,TGTGCCAGCAGGCGGACGGGGTCCGATACGCAGTATTTT
TRBD2,TRBJ2-5,-,TRBV5-1,CASSLQASGYQETQYF,TGCGCCAGCAGCTTGCAGGCTAGCGGATACCAAGAGACCCAGTACTTC
-,TRBJ2-2,-,TRBV24-1,CATSDLRGNTGELFF,TGTGCCACCAGTGATTTACGGGGGAACACCGGGGAGCTGTTTTTT
-,TRBJ2-3,-,TRBV19,CASSFGALPDTQYF,TGTGCCAGTAGTTTCGGTGCACTGCCAGATACGCAGTATTTT
-,TRBJ2-5,-,TRBV29-1,CSVDGGEAQYF,TGCAGCGTTGATGGAGGGGAGGCCCAGTACTTC